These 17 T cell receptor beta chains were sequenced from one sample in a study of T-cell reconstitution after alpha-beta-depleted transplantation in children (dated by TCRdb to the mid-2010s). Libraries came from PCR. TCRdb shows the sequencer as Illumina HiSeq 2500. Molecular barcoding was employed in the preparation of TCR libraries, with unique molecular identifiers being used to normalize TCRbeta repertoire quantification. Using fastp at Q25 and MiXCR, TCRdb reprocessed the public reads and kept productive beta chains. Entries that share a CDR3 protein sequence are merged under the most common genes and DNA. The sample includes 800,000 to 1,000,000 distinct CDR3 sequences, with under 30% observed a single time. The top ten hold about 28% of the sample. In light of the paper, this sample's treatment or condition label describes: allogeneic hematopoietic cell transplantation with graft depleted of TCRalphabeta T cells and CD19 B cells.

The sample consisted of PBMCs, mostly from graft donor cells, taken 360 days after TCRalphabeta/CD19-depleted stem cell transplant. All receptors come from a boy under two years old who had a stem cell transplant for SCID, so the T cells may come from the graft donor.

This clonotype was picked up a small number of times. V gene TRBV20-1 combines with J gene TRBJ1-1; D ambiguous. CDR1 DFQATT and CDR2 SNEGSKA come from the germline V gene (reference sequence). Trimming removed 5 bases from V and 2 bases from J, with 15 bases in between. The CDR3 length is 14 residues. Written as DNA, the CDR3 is TGCAGTGCTTTTGTGCTCGGATCCAACACTGAAGCTTTCTTT. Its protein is CSAFVLGSNTEAFF.

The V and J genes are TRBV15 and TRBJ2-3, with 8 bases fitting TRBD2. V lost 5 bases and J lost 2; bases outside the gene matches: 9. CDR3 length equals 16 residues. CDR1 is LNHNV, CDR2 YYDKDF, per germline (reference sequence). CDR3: CATSPSAGGYTDTQYF. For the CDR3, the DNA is TGTGCCACCAGCCCCTCGGCGGGGGGTTACACAGATACGCAGTATTTT.

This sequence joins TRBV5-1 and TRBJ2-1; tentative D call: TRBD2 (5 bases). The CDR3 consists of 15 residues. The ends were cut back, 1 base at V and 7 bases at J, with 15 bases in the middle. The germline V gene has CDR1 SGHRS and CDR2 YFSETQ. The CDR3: CASSLWWTGNNEQFF. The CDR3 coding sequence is TGCGCCAGCAGCTTGTGGTGGACTGGCAATAATGAGCAGTTCTTC.

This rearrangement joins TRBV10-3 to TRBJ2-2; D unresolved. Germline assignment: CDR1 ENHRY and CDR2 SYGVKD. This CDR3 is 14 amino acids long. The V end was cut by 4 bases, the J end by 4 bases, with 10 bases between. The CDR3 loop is CAISGEESTGELFF. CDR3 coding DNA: TGTGCCATCAGTGGCGAGGAATCCACCGGGGAGCTGTTTTTT.

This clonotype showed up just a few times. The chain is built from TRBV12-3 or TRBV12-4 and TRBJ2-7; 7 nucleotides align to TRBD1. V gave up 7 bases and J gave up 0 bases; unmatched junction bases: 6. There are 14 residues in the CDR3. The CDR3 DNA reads TGTGCCAGCACCCCGACAGGGACCTCCTACGAGCAGTACTTC. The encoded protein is CASTPTGTSYEQYF.

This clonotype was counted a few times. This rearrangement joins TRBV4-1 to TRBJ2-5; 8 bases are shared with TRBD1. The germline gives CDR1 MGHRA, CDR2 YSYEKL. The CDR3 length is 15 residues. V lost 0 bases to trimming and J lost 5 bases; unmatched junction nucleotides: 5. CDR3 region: CASSQDPTGAETQYF. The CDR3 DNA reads TGCGCCAGCAGCCAAGATCCGACAGGGGCGGAGACCCAGTACTTC.

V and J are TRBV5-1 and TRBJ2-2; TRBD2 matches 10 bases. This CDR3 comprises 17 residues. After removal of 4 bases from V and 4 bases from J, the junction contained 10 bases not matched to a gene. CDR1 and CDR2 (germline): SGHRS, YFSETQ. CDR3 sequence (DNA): TGCGCCAGCAGCGCCAGCGGGGGGGCCTCGGTCACCGGGGAGCTGTTTTTT. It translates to CASSASGGASVTGELFF.

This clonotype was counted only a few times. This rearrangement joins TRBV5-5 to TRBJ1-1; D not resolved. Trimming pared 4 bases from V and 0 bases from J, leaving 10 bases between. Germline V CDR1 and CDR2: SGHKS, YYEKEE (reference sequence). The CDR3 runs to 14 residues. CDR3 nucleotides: TGTGCCAGCAGCGTGGATTTCATGAACACTGAAGCTTTCTTT. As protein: CASSVDFMNTEAFF.

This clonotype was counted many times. The CDR3 coding sequence is TGTGCCATCCGGGGTGAAGAGACCCAGTACTTC. Protein product: CAIRGEETQYF. J is TRBJ2-5 and V is TRBV10-3; a weak D match, TRBD2 (5 bases). CDR1 is ENHRY, CDR2 SYGVKD, per germline. V lost 8 bases and J lost 3, with 7 bases in between. The CDR3 extends over 11 amino acids.

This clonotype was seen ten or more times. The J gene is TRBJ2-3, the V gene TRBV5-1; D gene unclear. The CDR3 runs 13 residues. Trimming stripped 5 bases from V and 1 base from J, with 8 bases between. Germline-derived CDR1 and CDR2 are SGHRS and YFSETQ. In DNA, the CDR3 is TGCGCCAGCAGTTGGCAGGGCACAGATACGCAGTATTTT. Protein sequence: CASSWQGTDTQYF.

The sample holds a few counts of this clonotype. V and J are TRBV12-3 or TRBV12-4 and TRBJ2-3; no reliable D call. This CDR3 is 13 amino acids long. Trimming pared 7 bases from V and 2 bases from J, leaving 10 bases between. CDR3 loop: CASNPIYTDTQYF. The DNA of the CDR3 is TGTGCCAGCAACCCGATTTACACAGATACGCAGTATTTT.

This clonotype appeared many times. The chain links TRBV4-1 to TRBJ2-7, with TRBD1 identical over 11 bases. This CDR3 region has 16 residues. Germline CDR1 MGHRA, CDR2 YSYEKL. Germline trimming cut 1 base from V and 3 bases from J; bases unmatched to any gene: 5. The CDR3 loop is CASSQGSGTGGYEQYF. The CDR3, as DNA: TGCGCCAGCAGCCAAGGGTCCGGGACAGGGGGCTACGAGCAGTACTTC.

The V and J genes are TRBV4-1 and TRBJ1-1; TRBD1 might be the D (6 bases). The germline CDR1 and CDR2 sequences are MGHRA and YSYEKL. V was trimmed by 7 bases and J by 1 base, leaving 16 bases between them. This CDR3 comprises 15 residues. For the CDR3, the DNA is TGCGCCAGCACGAAAACCGGGACACAGAACACTGAAGCTTTCTTT. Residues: CASTKTGTQNTEAFF.

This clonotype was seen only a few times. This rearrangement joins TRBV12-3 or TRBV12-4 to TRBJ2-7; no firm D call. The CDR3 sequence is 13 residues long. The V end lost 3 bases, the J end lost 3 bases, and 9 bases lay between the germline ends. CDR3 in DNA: TGTGCCAGCAGTTTGATAGGGATCTACGAGCAGTACTTC. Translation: CASSLIGIYEQYF.

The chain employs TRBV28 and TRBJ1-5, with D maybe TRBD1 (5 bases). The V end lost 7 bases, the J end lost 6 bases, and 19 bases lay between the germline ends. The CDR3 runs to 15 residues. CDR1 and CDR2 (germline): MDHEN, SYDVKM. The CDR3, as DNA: TGTGCCAGCACCCCAGGGCCATTGGACGGTCAGCCCCAGCATTTT. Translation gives CASTPGPLDGQPQHF. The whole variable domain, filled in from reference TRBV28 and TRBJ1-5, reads DVKVTQSSRYLVKRTGEKVFLECVQDMDHENMFWYRQDPGLGLRLIYFSYDVKMKEKGDIPEGYSVSREKKERFSLILESASTNQTSMYLCASTPGPLDGQPQHFGDGTRLSIL.

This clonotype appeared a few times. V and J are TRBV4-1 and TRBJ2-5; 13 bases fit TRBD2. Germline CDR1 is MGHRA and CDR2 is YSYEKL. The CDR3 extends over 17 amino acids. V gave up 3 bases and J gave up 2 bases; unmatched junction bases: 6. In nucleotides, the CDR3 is TGCGCCAGCAGCCAGGCGGGACTAGCGGGGTCACAAGAGACCCAGTACTTC. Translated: CASSQAGLAGSQETQYF.

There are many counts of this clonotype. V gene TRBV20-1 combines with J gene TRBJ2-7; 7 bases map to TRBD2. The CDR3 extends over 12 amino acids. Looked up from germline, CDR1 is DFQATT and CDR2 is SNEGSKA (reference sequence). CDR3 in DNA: TGCAGCCTGGGGAGGGTACCCTACGAGCAGTACTTC. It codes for CSLGRVPYEQYF.